This section outlines one T cell receptor beta chain sequence together with its context. The data were obtained in a study of shared clonotypes between healthy human individuals. This CDR3 comprises 13 residues. Trimming cost V 0 bases and J 8 bases; bases outside gene matches: 3. Germline CDR1 is KGHSH and CDR2 is LQKENI. Assay: immunoSEQ multiplex PCR; the TCRdb copy retains only in-frame clones and omits some. The sample holds a few million clones, around nine tenths seen once. The sequencing sample was made of naive CD4+ T cells sorted from blood. Subset indicated: CD45RA+ positively selected. The chain links TRBV18 to TRBJ1-2; TRBD1 agrees at 7 bases. The clonotype was recovered from a man in his late teens or twenties in good health. CDR3 in amino acids: CASSPPTGEGYTF. CDR3 nucleotide sequence: TGTGCCAGCTCACCACCAACAGGGGAAGGCTACACCTTC.